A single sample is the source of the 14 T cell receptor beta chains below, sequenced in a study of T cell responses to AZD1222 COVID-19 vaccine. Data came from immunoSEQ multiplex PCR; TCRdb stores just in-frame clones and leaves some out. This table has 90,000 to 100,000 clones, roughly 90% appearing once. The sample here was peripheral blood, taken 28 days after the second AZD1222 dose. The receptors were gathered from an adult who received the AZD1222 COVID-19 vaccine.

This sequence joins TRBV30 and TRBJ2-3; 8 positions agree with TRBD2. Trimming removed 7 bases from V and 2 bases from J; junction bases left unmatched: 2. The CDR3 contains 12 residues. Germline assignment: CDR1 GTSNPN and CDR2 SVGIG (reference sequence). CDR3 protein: CASTSATDTQYF. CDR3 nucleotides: TGTGCCTCGACTAGCGCCACAGATACGCAGTATTTT.

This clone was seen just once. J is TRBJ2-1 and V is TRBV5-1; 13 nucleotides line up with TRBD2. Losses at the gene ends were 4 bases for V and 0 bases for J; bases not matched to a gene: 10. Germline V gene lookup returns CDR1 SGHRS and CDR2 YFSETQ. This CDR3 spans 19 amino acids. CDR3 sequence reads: CASSPGTSGIMSSYNEQFF. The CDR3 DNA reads TGCGCCAGCAGCCCCGGGACTAGCGGGATCATGAGCTCCTACAATGAGCAGTTCTTC.

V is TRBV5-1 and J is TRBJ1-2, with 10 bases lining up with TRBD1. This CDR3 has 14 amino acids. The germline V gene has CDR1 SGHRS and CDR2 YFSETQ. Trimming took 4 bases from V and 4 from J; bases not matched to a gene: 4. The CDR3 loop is CASSPGTGVYGYTF. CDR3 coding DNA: TGCGCCAGCAGCCCGGGGACAGGGGTCTATGGCTACACCTTC.

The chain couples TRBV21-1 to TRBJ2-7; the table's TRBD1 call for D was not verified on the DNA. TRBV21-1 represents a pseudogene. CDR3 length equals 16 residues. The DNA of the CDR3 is TGTGCCAGCAGCAACCTCGGACAGCGCTTCTCCTACGAGCAGTACTTC. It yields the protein CASSNLGQRFSYEQYF.

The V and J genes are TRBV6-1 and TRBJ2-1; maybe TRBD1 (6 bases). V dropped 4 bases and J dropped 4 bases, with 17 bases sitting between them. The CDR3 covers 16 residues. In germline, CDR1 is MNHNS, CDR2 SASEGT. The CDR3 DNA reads TGTGCCAGCAGTGTTCTAAGAGGGGGATTTTACAATGAGCAGTTCTTC. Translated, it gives CASSVLRGGFYNEQFF.

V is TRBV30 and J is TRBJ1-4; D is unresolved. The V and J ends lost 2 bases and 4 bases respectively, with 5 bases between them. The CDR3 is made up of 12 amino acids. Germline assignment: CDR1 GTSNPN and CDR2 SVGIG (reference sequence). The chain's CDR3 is CAWSPVNEKLFF. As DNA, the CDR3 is TGTGCCTGGAGTCCGGTTAATGAAAAACTGTTTTTT.

CDR3 amino acids: CASSIVPTARGAYGYTF. CDR3 nucleotides: TGTGCCAGTAGTATAGTTCCGACGGCCCGAGGGGCCTATGGCTACACCTTC. The chain carries TRBV19 and TRBJ1-2; weak D call: TRBD1 (5 bases). The germline CDR1 and CDR2 sequences are LNHDA and SQIVND (reference sequence). V lost 1 base and J 4 bases, leaving 19 bases between the germline ends. The CDR3 covers 17 residues.

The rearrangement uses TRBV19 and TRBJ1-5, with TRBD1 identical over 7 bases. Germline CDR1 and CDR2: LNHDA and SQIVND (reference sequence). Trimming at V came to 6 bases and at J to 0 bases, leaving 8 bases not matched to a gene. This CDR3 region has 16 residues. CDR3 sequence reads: CASRAGTEYSNQPQHF. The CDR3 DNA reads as TGTGCCAGTAGAGCCGGGACAGAGTATAGCAATCAGCCCCAGCATTTT.

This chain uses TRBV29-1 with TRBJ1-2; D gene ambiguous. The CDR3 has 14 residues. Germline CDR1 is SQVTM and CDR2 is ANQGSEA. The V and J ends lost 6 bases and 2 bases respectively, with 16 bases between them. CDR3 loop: CSVTQGRINYGYTF. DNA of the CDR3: TGCAGCGTGACCCAAGGACGGATAAACTATGGCTACACCTTC.

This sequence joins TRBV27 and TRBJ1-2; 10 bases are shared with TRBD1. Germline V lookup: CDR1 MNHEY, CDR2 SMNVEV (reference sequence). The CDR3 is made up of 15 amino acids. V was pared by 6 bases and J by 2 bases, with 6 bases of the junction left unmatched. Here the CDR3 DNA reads TGTGCCAGCAGCCCCGGACAGGGGGAAAACTATGGCTACACCTTC. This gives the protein CASSPGQGENYGYTF.

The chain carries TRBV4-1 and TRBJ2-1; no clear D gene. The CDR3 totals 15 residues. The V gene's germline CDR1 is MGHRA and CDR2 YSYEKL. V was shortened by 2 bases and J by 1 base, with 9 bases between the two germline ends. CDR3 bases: TGCGCCAGCAGCCAAAGGATTATGTCCTACAATGAGCAGTTCTTC. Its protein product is CASSQRIMSYNEQFF.

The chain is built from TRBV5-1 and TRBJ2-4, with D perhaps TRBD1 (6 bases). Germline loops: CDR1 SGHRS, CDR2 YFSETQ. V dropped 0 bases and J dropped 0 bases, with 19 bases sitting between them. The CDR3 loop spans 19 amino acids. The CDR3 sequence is CASSLGVYRDQRAKNIQYF. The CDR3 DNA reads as TGCGCCAGCAGCTTGGGGGTCTACAGGGACCAAAGAGCCAAAAACATTCAGTACTTC.

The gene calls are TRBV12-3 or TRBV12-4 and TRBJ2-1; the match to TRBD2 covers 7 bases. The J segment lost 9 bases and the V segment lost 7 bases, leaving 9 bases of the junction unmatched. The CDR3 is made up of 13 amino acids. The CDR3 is CASKSEGEGEQFF. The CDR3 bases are TGTGCCAGCAAAAGCGAAGGGGAGGGTGAGCAGTTCTTC.

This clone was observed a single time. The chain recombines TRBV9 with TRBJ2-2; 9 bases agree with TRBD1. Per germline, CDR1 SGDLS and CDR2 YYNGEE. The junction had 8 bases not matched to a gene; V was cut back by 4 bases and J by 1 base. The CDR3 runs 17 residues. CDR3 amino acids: CASSTIPGQGNTGELFF. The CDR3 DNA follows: TGTGCCAGCAGCACTATACCGGGACAGGGGAACACCGGGGAGCTGTTTTTT.